What follows are 14 T cell receptor beta chains derived from one specimen sequenced in a study of graft-versus-host responses after intestinal transplantation. TCRdb keeps only in-frame clones here, not all; method: immunoSEQ multiplex PCR. This table has about 90,000 clones, 85% to 95% appearing once. These receptors' targets are unknown. The sequencing used unstimulated CD8+ T cells sorted from spleen or lymph node cells, collected before transplant. The source of these receptors is a human donor who was the organ donor for an intestinal transplant.

This chain links TRBV5-4 with TRBJ2-1; D perhaps matches TRBD1 (5 bases). Trimming took 4 bases from V and 4 from J, leaving 9 bases between them. CDR3 length: 13 residues. Germline V gives CDR1 SGHNT, CDR2 YYREEE (reference sequence). CDR3 nucleotide sequence: TGTGCCAGCAGCCCCGACAGATACAATGAGCAGTTCTTC. As protein: CASSPDRYNEQFF.

This chain joins TRBV19 and TRBJ2-1; a weak D match, TRBD2 (5 bases). The germline V gene has CDR1 LNHDA and CDR2 SQIVND (reference sequence). Trimming shortened V by 5 bases and J by 15 bases, and 17 bases separated the two germline ends. This CDR3 comprises 12 residues. CDR3 residues: CASSVGIAKAFF. CDR3 coding DNA: TGTGCCAGTAGTGTGGGCATAGCGAAGGCGTTCTTC.

In DNA, the CDR3 is TGTGCCAGCATGGAAGCGGGAGAGGTCCACGAGCAGTACTTC. Amino acid sequence: CASMEAGEVHEQYF. This rearrangement joins TRBV28 to TRBJ2-7, with 8 bases identical to TRBD2. CDR3 length equals 14 residues. The J segment lost 5 bases and the V segment lost 7 bases, leaving 10 bases of the junction unmatched. Germline CDR1 MDHEN, CDR2 SYDVKM.

Only one count was recorded for this clone. This sequence joins TRBV19 and TRBJ2-1; D remains unclear. Germline V lookup: CDR1 LNHDA, CDR2 SQIVND (reference sequence). This CDR3 contains 13 residues. V was cut by 2 bases and J by 6 bases, with 8 bases left in between. In DNA, the CDR3 is TGTGCCAGTAGTATATCCCTCCGCAATGAGCAGTTCTTC. Protein sequence: CASSISLRNEQFF.

The rearrangement uses TRBV9 and TRBJ2-5; tentatively, D is TRBD1 (6 bases). Germline lookup yields CDR1 SGDLS and CDR2 YYNGEE. The CDR3 is 16 residues long. Trimming removed 0 bases from V and 5 bases from J, with 17 bases in between. The DNA for the CDR3 is TGTGCCAGCAGCGTAGCGGCTATCAGGGGCTGGGAGACCCAGTACTTC. Translated, it gives CASSVAAIRGWETQYF.

The chain employs TRBV18 and TRBJ2-1; D uncertain. The CDR3 loop spans 15 amino acids. Germline loops: CDR1 KGHSH, CDR2 LQKENI. The ends were cut back, 3 bases at V and 6 bases at J, with 15 bases in the middle. The CDR3 here is CASSPIRVPSNEQFF. Here the CDR3 DNA reads TGTGCCAGCTCACCGATCCGTGTGCCGAGCAATGAGCAGTTCTTC.

J is TRBJ2-1 and V is TRBV12-5; 8 bases match TRBD2. With 1 base clipped from V and 0 bases from J, the junction kept 5 bases outside the gene matches. Looked up from germline, CDR1 is LGHNT and CDR2 is FRNRAP. CDR3 length: 17 amino acids. The CDR3 sequence: CASGLERGRISYNEQFF. The CDR3 DNA reads TGTGCTAGTGGTTTGGAGCGGGGGCGAATCTCCTACAATGAGCAGTTCTTC.

The V call is TRBV9, the J call TRBJ1-3; D is undetermined. Near its end, the DNA agrees better with TRBJ2-2, so the J call may be wrong. The germline gives CDR1 SGDLS, CDR2 YYNGEE. CDR3 size: 15 residues. Written as DNA, the CDR3 is TGTGCCAGCAGTGCACCAAACGAACACCCCGGGGAGCTGTTTTTT. It encodes CASSAPNEHPGELFF.

The chain joins TRBV28 to TRBJ2-1, with 8 nucleotides matching TRBD2. The CDR3 runs 15 residues. Germline trimming cut 10 bases from V and 9 bases from J; bases unmatched to any gene: 17. From germline, CDR1 is MDHEN and CDR2 SYDVKM. The CDR3: CATRTLQLAEREQFF. For the CDR3, the DNA is TGTGCCACCCGAACTCTCCAACTAGCGGAGCGTGAGCAGTTCTTC.

The rearrangement links TRBV5-1 to TRBJ2-2; D not resolved. Deletions cut 5 bases from V and 6 bases from J, with 8 bases between. The CDR3 has 12 amino acids. Germline V gene data show CDR1 as SGHRS and CDR2 as YFSETQ. CDR3 sequence: CASRSAPGELFF. The CDR3 DNA sequence: TGCGCCAGCAGATCAGCGCCCGGGGAGCTGTTTTTT. The variable domain in full, with the rest retrieved from reference TRBV5-1 and TRBJ2-2, is KAGVTQTPRYLIKTRGQQVTLSCSPISGHRSVSWYQQTPGQGLQFLFEYFSETQRNKGNFPGRFSGRQFSNSRSEMNVSTLELGDSALYLCASRSAPGELFFGEGSRLTVL.

The chain joins TRBV4-2 to TRBJ2-7; D not resolved. Trimming removed 1 base at V and 3 bases at J, with 7 bases between. Germline lookup yields CDR1 LGHNA and CDR2 YNFKEQ. This CDR3 comprises 13 residues. The CDR3 loop reads CASSQGNGYEQYF. Written as DNA, the CDR3 is TGTGCCAGCAGCCAAGGCAACGGCTACGAGCAGTACTTC.

The gene calls are TRBV4-2 and TRBJ1-2; TRBD1 matches at 7 bases. With V trimmed by 0 bases and J by 10 bases, 11 bases remained unmatched. Per the germline V gene, CDR1 is LGHNA and CDR2 is YNFKEQ. The CDR3 covers 15 residues. CDR3 DNA: TGTGCCAGCAGCCAAGAGGGTTGGACAGGATCGGTCTACACCTTC. Translation gives CASSQEGWTGSVYTF.

This chain connects TRBV6-1 to TRBJ2-3; D might be TRBD1 (6 bases). Germline CDR1 is MNHNS and CDR2 is SASEGT. The CDR3 is 11 residues long. Trimming shortened V by 6 bases and J by 9 bases, and 10 bases separated the two germline ends. The CDR3 DNA reads TGTGCCAGCAGCTCCAGGGGCACGCAGTATTTT. This codes for CASSSRGTQYF.

The V call is TRBV5-6, the J call TRBJ1-1; D is unclear. Germline loops: CDR1 SGHDT, CDR2 YYEEEE. Trimming stripped 2 bases from V and 4 bases from J, with 9 bases between. The CDR3 is 13 amino acids. The CDR3 DNA sequence: TGTGCCAGCAGCTTATACATCTTCACTGAAGCTTTCTTT. It yields the protein CASSLYIFTEAFF.